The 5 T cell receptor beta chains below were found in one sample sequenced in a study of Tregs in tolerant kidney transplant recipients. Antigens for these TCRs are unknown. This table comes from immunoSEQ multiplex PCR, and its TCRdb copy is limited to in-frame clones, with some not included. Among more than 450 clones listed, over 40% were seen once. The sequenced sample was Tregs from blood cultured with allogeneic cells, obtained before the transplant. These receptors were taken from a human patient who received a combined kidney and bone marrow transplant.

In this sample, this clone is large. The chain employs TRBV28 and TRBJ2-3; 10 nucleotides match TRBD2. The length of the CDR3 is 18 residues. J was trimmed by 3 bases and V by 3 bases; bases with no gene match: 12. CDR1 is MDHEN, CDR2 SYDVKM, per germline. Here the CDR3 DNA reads TGTGCCAGCAGTTTCTTCGACCTAGCGGGAGTGGGGACAGATACGCAGTATTTT. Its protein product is CASSFFDLAGVGTDTQYF.

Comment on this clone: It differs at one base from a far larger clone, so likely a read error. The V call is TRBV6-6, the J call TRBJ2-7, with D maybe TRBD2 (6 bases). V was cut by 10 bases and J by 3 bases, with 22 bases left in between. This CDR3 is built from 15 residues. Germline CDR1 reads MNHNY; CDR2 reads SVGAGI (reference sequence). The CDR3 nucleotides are TGTGCCATCATCAAAGAGGGACTCTCCTTCTACGAGCAGTACTTC. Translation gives CAIIKEGLSFYEQYF.

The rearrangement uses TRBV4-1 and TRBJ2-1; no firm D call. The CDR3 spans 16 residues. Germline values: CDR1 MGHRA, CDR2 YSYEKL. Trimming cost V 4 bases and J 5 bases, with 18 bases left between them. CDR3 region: CASSRMRLAADNEQFF. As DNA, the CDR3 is TGCGCCAGCAGCCGAATGCGATTAGCAGCTGACAATGAGCAGTTCTTC.

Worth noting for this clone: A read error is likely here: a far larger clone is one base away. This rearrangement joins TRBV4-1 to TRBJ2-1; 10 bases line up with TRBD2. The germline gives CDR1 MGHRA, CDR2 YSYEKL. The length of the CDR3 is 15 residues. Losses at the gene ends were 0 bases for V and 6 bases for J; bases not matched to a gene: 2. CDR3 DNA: TGCGCCAGCAGCCAAGAGCTAGCGGGAGCCAATGAGCAGTTCTTC. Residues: CASSQELAGANEQFF.

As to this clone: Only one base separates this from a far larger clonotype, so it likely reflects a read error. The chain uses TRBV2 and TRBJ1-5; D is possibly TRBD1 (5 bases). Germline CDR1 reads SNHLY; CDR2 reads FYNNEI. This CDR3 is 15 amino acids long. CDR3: CACRAGRLSDQPQHF. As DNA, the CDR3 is TGTGCCTGCAGGGCCGGACGGTTATCGGATCAGCCCCAGCATTTT.